The entry below describes one TCR beta chain. What it binds is not known. This sample is drawn from a study of OX40 agonist ivuxolimab in advanced cancers. Whole-study results and caveats: Among the least clonally expanded were partial responders at 0.1-3.0 mg/kg.

Using immunoSEQ multiplex PCR, the repertoire was profiled, and TCRdb retains in-frame clones only, with some absent. The table records roughly 67,000 clones, around 87% of them present only once. The V gene's germline CDR1 is MNHNY and CDR2 SVGAGI (reference sequence). CDR3 length: 16 amino acids. V shed 5 bases, J shed 6 bases, and the junction held 8 bases outside the gene matches. The clonotype was recovered from an adult with an advanced solid tumor such as melanoma, head and neck, liver or kidney cancer. Source: CD4+ or CD8+ T cells sorted from blood, taken in a trial of the OX40 agonist ivuxolimab. This rearrangement joins TRBV6-6 to TRBJ2-2, with 11 bases fitting TRBD1. CDR3 bases: TGTGCCAGCAGTCTCCCACGGGACAGGGGGGCCGGGGAGCTGTTTTTT. It specifies CASSLPRDRGAGELFF.